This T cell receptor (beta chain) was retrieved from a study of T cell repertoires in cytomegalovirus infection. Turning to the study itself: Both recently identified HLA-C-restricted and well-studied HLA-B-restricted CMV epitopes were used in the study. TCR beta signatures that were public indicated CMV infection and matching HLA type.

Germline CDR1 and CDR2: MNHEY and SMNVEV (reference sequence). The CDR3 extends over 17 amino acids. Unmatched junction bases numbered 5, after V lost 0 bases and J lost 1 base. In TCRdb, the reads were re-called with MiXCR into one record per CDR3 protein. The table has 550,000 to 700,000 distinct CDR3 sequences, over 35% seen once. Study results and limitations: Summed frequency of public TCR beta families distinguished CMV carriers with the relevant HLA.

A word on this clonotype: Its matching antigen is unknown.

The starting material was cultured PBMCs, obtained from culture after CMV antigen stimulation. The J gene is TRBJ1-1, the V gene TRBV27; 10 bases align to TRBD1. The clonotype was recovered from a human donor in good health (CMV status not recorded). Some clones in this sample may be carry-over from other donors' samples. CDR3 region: CASSLSARTGGNTEAFF. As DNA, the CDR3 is TGTGCCAGCAGTTTATCGGCTAGGACAGGGGGGAACACTGAAGCTTTCTTT.